This T cell receptor beta chain was sequenced for a study of T-cell reconstitution after alpha-beta-depleted transplantation in children. Findings and limits, study-wide: At the one-year point after transplant, T-cell counts and TCRbeta diversity were found to come mostly from T cells that had been newly produced. Where alpha-beta T cells came from about two months after transplant was reportedly several hundred expanded graft clones. Some patients owed their high day-60 TCRbeta diversity to surviving recipient T cells and thymic progenitors.

The table lists this clonotype with a few counts. Its antigen is still unknown. V lost 5 bases and J 6 bases, leaving 14 bases between the germline ends. CDR3 length: 14 residues. The germline gives CDR1 SGHRS, CDR2 YFSETQ. Preparation of the TCRbeta library used unique molecular identifiers. Each CDR3 protein gets one entry after TCRdb re-called the PCR reads with MiXCR. The table has roughly 50,000 distinct CDR3 sequences, approximately 43% seen once. The clonotype comes from a male patient between 5 and 17 years old who had a stem cell transplant for acute lymphoblastic leukemia, so the T cells may come from the graft donor. The specimen comprised PBMCs, mostly from graft donor cells, sampled 360 days after TCRalphabeta/CD19-depleted stem cell transplant. The gene calls are TRBV5-1 and TRBJ2-2; D unclear. The CDR3 loop reads CASRSAPGSGELFF. In DNA, the CDR3 is TGCGCCAGCAGGAGCGCTCCGGGCTCCGGGGAGCTGTTTTTT.